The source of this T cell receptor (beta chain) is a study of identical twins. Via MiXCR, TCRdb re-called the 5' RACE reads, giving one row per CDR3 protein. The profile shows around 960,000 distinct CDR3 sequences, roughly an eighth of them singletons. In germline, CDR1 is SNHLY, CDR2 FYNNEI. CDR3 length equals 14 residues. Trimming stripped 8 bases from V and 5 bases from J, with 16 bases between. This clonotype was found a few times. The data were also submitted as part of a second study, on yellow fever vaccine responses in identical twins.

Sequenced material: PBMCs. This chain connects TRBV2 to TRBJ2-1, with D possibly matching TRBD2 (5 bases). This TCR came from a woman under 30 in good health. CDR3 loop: CASVESGWDNEQFF. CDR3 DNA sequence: TGTGCCAGCGTAGAGTCGGGGTGGGACAATGAGCAGTTCTTC.